This note documents a single TCR beta chain sequence. What it binds is unknown. The entry originates in a study of cytomegalovirus exposure and HLA in healthy donors. Both 60 Vbeta primers and 13 Jbeta primers went into the PCR. Profiled with immunoSEQ multiplex PCR; TCRdb holds only in-frame clones, not every one. The sample carries 150,000 to 180,000 clones, approximately 69% recorded once. Trimming took off 3 bases at V and 5 bases at J, with 14 bases between the two ends. This CDR3 is built from 14 residues. In germline, CDR1 is MGHDK, CDR2 SYGVNS. Study-level results: Later analysis placed DRB1 highest and HLA-C lowest in TCR association rates, which differed by HLA locus. A missense variant in DCLRE1C was later tied to TCR beta V- and J-gene trimming.

Sequencing used PBMCs. This clonotype was sampled from a man aged 25 to 40 in good health and CMV-seronegative. The rearrangement uses TRBV25-1 and TRBJ2-7, with TRBD1 as a possible D gene (5 bases). CDR3 bases: TGTGCCAGCAGTGACCGACAGCCTCCAGACGAGCAGTACTTC. It encodes CASSDRQPPDEQYF.